These 5 T cell receptor beta chains were all obtained from the same sample, sequenced in a study of T cell clonality in common variable immunodeficiency. Their antigens remain unidentified. Study findings and constraints: In common variable immunodeficiency, TCR beta chains reportedly carried fewer deletions and N-nucleotide insertions.

Some clones are missing from TCRdb's copy, which holds only in-frame ones; the method was immunoSEQ multiplex PCR. The sample shows 26,000 or so clones, none of them appearing just once. The sample consisted of peripheral blood mononuclear cells. The receptors come from a human donor with common variable immunodeficiency.

This clone was recorded at least ten times. This CDR3 reads CASSPGGREGYGYTF. The sequenced part of the CDR3 DNA is TGTGCCAGCAGTCCAGGGGGGCGAGAAGGATATGGC. This sequence joins TRBV28 and TRBJ1-2; 7 nucleotides align to TRBD1. The read gets to within 3 residues of the CDR3 end, and the germline J gene fills in the rest. J gave up 5 bases and V 5 bases, and 11 bases lay outside the gene matches. CDR1 is MDHEN and CDR2 is SYDVKM in the germline V gene. The CDR3 totals 15 residues.

This clone was seen many times. The read terminates 3 residues before the CDR3 end, so the remaining end is supplied by the germline J gene. V usage is TRBV19 and J usage is TRBJ2-1; the D is unclear. CDR1 and CDR2 (germline): LNHDA, SQIVND (reference sequence). Deletions cut 4 bases from V and 4 bases from J, with 14 bases between. The CDR3 consists of 15 residues. CDR3 region: CASSSGIRDYNEQFF. CDR3 bases read: TGTGCCAGTAGTAGCGGAATTAGAGATTACAATGAG.

Ten or more counts support this clone. With the read ending 3 residues before the CDR3 end, the germline J gene is used to fill in that end. The V gene is TRBV7-6, the J gene TRBJ2-7; 7 bases align to TRBD1. V lost 5 bases to trimming and J lost 2 bases; unmatched junction nucleotides: 9. Germline V gives CDR1 SGHVS, CDR2 FNYEAQ. CDR3 length equals 15 residues. CDR3 bases read: TGTGCCAGCAGCCCCCAGACCGGGACAGCCTACGAG. This gives the protein CASSPQTGTAYE. The complete CDR3 reads CASSPQTGTAYEQYF.

At least ten counts were recorded for this clone. The read is 3 residues too short to cover the CDR3 end, so that end is filled in from the germline J gene. The V and J genes are TRBV18 and TRBJ1-1, with 8 nucleotides matching TRBD1. Per the germline V gene, CDR1 is KGHSH and CDR2 is LQKENI. Losses at the gene ends were 3 bases for V and 4 bases for J; bases not matched to a gene: 1. The CDR3 spans 13 residues. CDR3 DNA (partial): TGTGCCAGCTCACCTACAGGGGGCACTGAA. Amino acid sequence: CASSPTGGTE. The whole CDR3 sequence reads CASSPTGGTEAFF. The full variable domain, completed using reference TRBV18 and TRBJ1-1, is NAGVMQNPRHLVRRRGQEARLRCSPMKGHSHVYWYRQLPEEGLKFMVYLQKENIIDESGMPKERFSAEFPKEGPSILRIQQVVRGDSAAYFCASSPTGGTEAFFGQGTRLTVV.

This clone was found many times. The missing CDR3 end, 3 residues past where the read stops, is filled in from the germline J gene. V gene TRBV19 combines with J gene TRBJ1-1, with unresolved D. Germline V gives CDR1 LNHDA, CDR2 SQIVND (reference sequence). There are 11 residues in the CDR3. CDR3 region: CASSINREAFF. The DNA read from the CDR3 is TGTGCCAGTAGTATAAACAGAGAA.